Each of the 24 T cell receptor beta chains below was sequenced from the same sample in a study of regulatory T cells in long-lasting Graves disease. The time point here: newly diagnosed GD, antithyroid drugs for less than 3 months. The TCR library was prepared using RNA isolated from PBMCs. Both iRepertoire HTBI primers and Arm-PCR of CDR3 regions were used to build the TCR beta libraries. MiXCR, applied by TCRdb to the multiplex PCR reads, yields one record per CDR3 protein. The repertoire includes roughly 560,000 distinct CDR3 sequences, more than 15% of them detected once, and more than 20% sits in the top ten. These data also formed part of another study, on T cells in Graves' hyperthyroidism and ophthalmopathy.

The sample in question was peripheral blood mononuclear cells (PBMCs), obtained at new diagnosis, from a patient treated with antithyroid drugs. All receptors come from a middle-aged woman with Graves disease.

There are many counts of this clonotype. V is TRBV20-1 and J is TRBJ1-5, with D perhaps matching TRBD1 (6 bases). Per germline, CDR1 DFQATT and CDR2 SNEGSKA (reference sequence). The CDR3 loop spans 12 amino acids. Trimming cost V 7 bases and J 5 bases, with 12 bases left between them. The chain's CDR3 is CSVGRGDQPQHF. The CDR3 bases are TGCAGTGTCGGCAGGGGCGATCAGCCCCAGCATTTT.

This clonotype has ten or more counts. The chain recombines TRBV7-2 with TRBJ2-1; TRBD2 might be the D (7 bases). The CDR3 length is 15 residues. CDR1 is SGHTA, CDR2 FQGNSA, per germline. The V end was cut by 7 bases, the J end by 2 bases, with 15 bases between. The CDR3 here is CASNPWRGPYNEQFF. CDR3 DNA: TGTGCCAGCAACCCCTGGCGGGGGCCCTACAATGAGCAGTTCTTC.

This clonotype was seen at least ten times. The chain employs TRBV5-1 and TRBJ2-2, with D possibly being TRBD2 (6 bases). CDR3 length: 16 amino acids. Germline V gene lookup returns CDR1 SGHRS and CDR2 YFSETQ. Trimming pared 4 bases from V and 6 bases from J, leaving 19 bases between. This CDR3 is CASSVLRRDGAGELFF. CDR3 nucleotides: TGCGCCAGCAGCGTGTTGAGGAGGGACGGGGCCGGGGAGCTGTTTTTT. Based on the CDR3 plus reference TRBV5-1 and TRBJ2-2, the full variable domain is KAGVTQTPRYLIKTRGQQVTLSCSPISGHRSVSWYQQTPGQGLQFLFEYFSETQRNKGNFPGRFSGRQFSNSRSEMNVSTLELGDSALYLCASSVLRRDGAGELFFGEGSRLTVL.

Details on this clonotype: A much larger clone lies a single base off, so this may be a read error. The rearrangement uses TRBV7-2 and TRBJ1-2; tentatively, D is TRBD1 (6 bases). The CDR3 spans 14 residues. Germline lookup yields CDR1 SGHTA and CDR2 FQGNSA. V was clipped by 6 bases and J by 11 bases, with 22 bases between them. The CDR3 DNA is TGTGCCAGCAGTTACCGCCGGGACATGGGGCAGTACACCTTC. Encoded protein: CASSYRRDMGQYTF.

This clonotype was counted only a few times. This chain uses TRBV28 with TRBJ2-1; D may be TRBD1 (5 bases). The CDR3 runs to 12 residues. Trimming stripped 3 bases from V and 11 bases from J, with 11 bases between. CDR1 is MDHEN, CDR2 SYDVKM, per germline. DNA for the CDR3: TGTGCCAGCAGTTTGATCAGGGATCAGCAGTTCTTC. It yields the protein CASSLIRDQQFF.

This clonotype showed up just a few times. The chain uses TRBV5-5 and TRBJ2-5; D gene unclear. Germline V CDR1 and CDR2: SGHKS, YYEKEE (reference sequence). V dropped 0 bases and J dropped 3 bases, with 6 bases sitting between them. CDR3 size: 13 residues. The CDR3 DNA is TGTGCCAGCAGCTTGGGTGCTGAAGAGACCCAGTACTTC. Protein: CASSLGAEETQYF. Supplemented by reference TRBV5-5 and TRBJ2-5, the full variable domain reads DAGVTQSPTHLIKTRGQQVTLRCSPISGHKSVSWYQQVLGQGPQFIFQYYEKEERGRGNFPDRFSARQFPNYSSELNVNALLLGDSALYLCASSLGAEETQYFGPGTRLLVL.

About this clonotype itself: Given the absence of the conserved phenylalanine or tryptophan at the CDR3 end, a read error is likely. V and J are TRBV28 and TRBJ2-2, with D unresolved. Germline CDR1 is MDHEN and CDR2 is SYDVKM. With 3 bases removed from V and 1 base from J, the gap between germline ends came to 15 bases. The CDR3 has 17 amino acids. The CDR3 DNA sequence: TGTGCCAGCAGTTTCGGTTGGTACGGATTGAACACCGGGGAGCTGTTTGTT. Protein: CASSFGWYGLNTGELFV.

CDR3 sequence (DNA): TGTGCCAGCAGTTTTGTTCTCTTTCCAGAAAAACTGTTTTTT. Amino acids: CASSFVLFPEKLFF. This sequence joins TRBV28 and TRBJ1-4; D not resolved. The CDR3 consists of 14 residues. Trimming took 3 bases from V and 8 from J, leaving 13 bases between them. The germline V gene encodes CDR1 MDHEN and CDR2 SYDVKM.

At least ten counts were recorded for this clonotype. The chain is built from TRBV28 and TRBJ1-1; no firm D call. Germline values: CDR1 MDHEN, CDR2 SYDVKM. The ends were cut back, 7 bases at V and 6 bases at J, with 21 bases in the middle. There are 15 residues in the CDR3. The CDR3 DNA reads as TGTGCCAGCACGTCGATCCCCGACCCAGCTGCTGAAGCTTTCTTT. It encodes CASTSIPDPAAEAFF.

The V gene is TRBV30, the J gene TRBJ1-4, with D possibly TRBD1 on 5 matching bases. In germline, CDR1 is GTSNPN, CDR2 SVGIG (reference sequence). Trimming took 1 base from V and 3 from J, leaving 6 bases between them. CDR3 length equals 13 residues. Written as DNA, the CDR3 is TGTGCCTGGAGTGGACAGTCTAATGAAAAACTGTTTTTT. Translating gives CAWSGQSNEKLFF.

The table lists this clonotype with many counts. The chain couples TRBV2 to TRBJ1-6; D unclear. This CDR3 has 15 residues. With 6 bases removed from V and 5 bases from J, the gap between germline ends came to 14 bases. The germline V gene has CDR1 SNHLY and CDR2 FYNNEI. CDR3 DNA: TGTGCCAGCAGCGAGGAGATCGGAGATAATTCACCCCTCCACTTT. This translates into CASSEEIGDNSPLHF.

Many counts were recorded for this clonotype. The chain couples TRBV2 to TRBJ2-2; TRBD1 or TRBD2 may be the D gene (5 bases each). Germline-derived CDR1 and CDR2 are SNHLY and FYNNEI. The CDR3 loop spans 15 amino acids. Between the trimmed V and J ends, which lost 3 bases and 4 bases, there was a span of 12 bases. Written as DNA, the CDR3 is TGTGCCAGCAGTGATCGGGTGGGGGTCACCGGGGAGCTGTTTTTT. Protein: CASSDRVGVTGELFF.

CDR3 protein: CASSLRWGADFNEQFF. CDR3 bases: TGTGCCAGCAGCCTCAGGTGGGGGGCCGACTTCAATGAGCAGTTCTTC. The J gene is TRBJ2-1, the V gene TRBV11-2; tentatively, D is TRBD1 or TRBD2 (6 bases each). Germline V gives CDR1 SGHAT, CDR2 FQNNGV. The CDR3 loop spans 16 amino acids. V gave up 5 bases and J gave up 6 bases, with 20 bases separating them.

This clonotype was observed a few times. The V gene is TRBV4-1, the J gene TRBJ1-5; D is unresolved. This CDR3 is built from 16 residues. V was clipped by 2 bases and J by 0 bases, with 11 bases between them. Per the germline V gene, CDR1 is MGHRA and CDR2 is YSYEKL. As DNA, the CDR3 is TGCGCCAGCAGCCAAAGCGCCCCAATTAGCAATCAGCCCCAGCATTTT. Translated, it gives CASSQSAPISNQPQHF.

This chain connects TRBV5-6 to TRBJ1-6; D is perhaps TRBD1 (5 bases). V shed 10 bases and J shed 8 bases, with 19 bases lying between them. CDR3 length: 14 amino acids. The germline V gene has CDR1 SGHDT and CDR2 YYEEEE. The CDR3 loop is CASHRQGSYSPLHF. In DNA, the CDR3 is TGTGCCTCCCATCGGCAGGGATCGTATTCACCCCTCCACTTT.

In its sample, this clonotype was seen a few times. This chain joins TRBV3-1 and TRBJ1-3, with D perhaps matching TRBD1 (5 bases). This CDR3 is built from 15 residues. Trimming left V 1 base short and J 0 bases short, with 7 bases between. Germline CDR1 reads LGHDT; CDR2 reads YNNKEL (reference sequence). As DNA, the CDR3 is TGTGCCAGCAGCCAAGGGACAAACTCTGGAAACACCATATATTTT. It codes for CASSQGTNSGNTIYF.

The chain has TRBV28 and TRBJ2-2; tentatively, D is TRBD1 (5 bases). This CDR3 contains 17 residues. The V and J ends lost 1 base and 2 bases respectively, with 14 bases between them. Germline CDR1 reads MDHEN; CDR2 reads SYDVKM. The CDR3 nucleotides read TGTGCCAGCAGTTTATCTGGCTGGGGCAGAAACACCGGGGAGCTGTTTTTT. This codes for CASSLSGWGRNTGELFF.

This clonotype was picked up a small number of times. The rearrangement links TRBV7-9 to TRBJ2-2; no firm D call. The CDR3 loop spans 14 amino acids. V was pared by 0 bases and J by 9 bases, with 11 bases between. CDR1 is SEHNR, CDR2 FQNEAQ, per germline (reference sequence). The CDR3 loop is CASSLAHLGWELFF. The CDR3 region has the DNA TGTGCCAGCAGCTTAGCGCATCTTGGATGGGAGCTGTTTTTT.

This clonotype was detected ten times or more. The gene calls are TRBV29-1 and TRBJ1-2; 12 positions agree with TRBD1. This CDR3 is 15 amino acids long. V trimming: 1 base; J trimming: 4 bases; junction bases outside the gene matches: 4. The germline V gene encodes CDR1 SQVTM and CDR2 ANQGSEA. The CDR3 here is CSVEGGDRGLYGYTF. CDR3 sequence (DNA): TGCAGCGTTGAAGGTGGGGACAGGGGGCTCTATGGCTACACCTTC.

CDR3 region: CASSSTGDHTIYF. CDR3 nucleotide sequence: TGCGCCAGCAGCTCCACGGGGGACCACACCATATATTTT. The rearrangement joins TRBV5-1 to TRBJ1-3; TRBD1 might be the D (5 bases). This CDR3 region has 13 residues. Germline assignment: CDR1 SGHRS and CDR2 YFSETQ. V lost 3 bases and J 8 bases, leaving 12 bases between the germline ends.

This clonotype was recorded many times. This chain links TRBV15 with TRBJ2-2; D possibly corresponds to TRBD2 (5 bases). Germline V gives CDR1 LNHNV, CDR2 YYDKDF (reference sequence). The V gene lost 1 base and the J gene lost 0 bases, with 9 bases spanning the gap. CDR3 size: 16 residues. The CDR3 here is CATSRAPGTNTGELFF. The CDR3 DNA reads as TGTGCCACCAGCAGAGCTCCCGGGACGAACACCGGGGAGCTGTTTTTT.

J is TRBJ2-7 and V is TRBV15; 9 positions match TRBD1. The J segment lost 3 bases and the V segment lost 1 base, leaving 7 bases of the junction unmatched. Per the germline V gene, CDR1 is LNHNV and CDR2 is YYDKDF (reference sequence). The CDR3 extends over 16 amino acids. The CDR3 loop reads CATSRVPPGQGYEQYF. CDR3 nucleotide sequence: TGTGCCACCAGCAGAGTCCCACCGGGACAGGGCTACGAGCAGTACTTC. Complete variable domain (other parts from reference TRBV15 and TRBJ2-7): DAMVIQNPRYQVTQFGKPVTLSCSQTLNHNVMYWYQQKSSQAPKLLFHYYDKDFNNEADTPDNFQSRRPNTSFCFLDIRSPGLGDTAMYLCATSRVPPGQGYEQYFGPGTRLTVT.

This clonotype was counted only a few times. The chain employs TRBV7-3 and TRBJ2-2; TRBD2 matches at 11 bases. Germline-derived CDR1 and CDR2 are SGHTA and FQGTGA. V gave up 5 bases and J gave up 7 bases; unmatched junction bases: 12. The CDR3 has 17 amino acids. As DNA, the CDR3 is TGTGCCAGCAGCCCCGTAGCGGGGGGGCCTGGTATCGGGGAGCTGTTTTTT. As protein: CASSPVAGGPGIGELFF.

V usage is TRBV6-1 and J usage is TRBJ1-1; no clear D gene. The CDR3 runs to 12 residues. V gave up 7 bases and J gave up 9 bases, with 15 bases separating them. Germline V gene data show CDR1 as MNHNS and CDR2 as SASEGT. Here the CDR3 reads CASTTGGRKAFF. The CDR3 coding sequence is TGTGCCAGCACCACCGGCGGACGTAAAGCTTTCTTT.